The rows below give T cell receptor beta chains drawn from one sample of a study of identical twins' blood T cells. Each CDR3 protein is one row after TCRdb ran MiXCR on the 5' RACE reads. Counted here are fewer than 450,000 distinct CDR3 sequences, roughly 30% occurring once; the ten biggest clones make up roughly 5.5%. The sample consisted of PBMCs. The receptor source for this set is a woman aged 18 to 49 in good health. Both conserved end residues are part of each CDR3. A D gene is named only where the DNA matches it firmly. Some rows have no size entry. The others give once, few or many, or a class for an expanded clone.

clone_size cdr3_length j_call d_call v_call cdr3_aa cdr3_nt
. 15 TRBJ2-3 TRBD2 TRBV20-1 CSTRSTSGGTDTQYF TGCAGTACTCGATCGACTAGCGGGGGGACAGATACGCAGTATTTT
. 10 TRBJ1-1 . TRBV29-1 CSANYNEAFF TGCAGCGCTAATTATAATGAAGCTTTCTTT
few 15 TRBJ2-3 . TRBV4-2 CASSQDDRGEDTQYF TGTGCCAGCAGCCAAGACGATAGGGGAGAAGATACGCAGTATTTT
few 14 TRBJ2-7 . TRBV19 CASSPQGRIYEQYF TGTGCCAGTAGTCCTCAGGGGCGGATTTACGAGCAGTACTTC
few 15 TRBJ2-7 . TRBV9 CASSVDPGPIYEQYF TGTGCCAGCAGCGTAGACCCAGGCCCGATCTACGAGCAGTACTTC
many 15 TRBJ2-2 . TRBV9 CASSSRGLETGELFF TGTGCCAGCAGTTCCCGAGGCCTGGAGACCGGGGAGCTGTTTTTT
. 15 TRBJ2-1 . TRBV9 CASSVAGDSYNEQFF TGTGCCAGCAGCGTAGCGGGGGACTCCTACAATGAGCAGTTCTTC
. 14 TRBJ2-2 . TRBV5-1 CASSLFENTGELFF TGCGCCAGCAGCTTGTTCGAGAACACCGGGGAGCTGTTTTTT
few 12 TRBJ1-1 . TRBV11-2 CASSPYNTEAFF TGTGCCAGCAGCCCCTACAACACTGAAGCTTTCTTT
once 13 TRBJ2-1 . TRBV7-2 CASSLDGNNEQFF TGTGCCAGCAGTTTGGACGGAAACAATGAGCAGTTCTTC
. 11 TRBJ2-7 . TRBV6-5 CASSNHYEQYF TGCGCCAGCAGTAACCACTACGAGCAGTACTTC
many 11 TRBJ2-2 . TRBV3-1 CASSITGELFF TGTGCCAGCAGCATCACCGGGGAGCTGTTTTTT
. 11 TRBJ2-5 . TRBV29-1 CSVLGSETQYF TGCAGCGTTCTTGGGTCAGAGACCCAGTACTTC
many 18 TRBJ1-3 TRBD1 TRBV13 CASSLGHGQGATGNTIYF TGTGCCAGCAGCTTAGGTCATGGACAGGGGGCGACTGGAAACACCATATATTTT
. 14 TRBJ2-1 . TRBV20-1 CSARAPAEYNEQFF TGCAGTGCTAGAGCCCCAGCGGAATACAATGAGCAGTTCTTC
few 13 TRBJ1-6 . TRBV30 CAFILDSGTPLHF TGTGCCTTTATCCTCGATTCGGGCACACCCCTCCACTTT
few 12 TRBJ2-3 . TRBV9 CASSVRDYAMDF TGTGCCAGCAGCGTTCGGGATTACGCGATGGATTTT
. 14 TRBJ1-2 . TRBV11-2 CASSLDYAGSGYTF TGTGCCAGCAGCTTAGATTACGCTGGGAGTGGCTACACCTTC
many 14 TRBJ2-3 . TRBV20-1 CSATKRSSTDTQYF TGCAGTGCTACCAAGCGTTCTAGCACAGATACGCAGTATTTT
many 18 TRBJ1-2 TRBD1 TRBV9 CASSATTRSPGGNYGYTF TGTGCCAGCAGCGCTACGACCCGATCACCAGGGGGTAACTATGGCTACACCTTC
. 14 TRBJ1-1 . TRBV5-1 CASGTAGAGTEAFF TGCGCCAGCGGGACCGCAGGGGCGGGCACTGAAGCTTTCTTT
. 17 TRBJ2-3 . TRBV5-1 CASSPVYSGDLTDTQYF TGCGCCAGCAGTCCCGTTTATAGCGGCGACCTTACAGATACGCAGTATTTT
. 16 TRBJ1-1 . TRBV5-1 CASSLAPVAYSSEAFF TGCGCCAGCAGCTTGGCCCCGGTAGCCTACTCATCTGAAGCTTTCTTT
. 16 TRBJ2-7 . TRBV3-2 CASSHRKLAASYEQYF TGTGCCAGCAGCCATCGGAAACTAGCGGCCTCCTACGAGCAGTACTTC
. 13 TRBJ1-1 . TRBV7-2 CASSLALTTEAFF TGTGCCAGCAGCTTAGCGCTAACGACTGAAGCTTTCTTT
many 12 TRBJ1-1 . TRBV12-3/TRBV12-4 CASSFSGREAFF TGTGCCAGCAGTTTTTCGGGCAGAGAAGCTTTCTTT
few 12 TRBJ2-7 . TRBV20-1 CSARDMTYEQYF TGCAGTGCTAGAGACATGACCTACGAGCAGTACTTC
few 12 TRBJ2-7 . TRBV20-1 CSARDRSYEQYF TGCAGTGCTAGAGATCGAAGCTACGAGCAGTACTTC
few 14 TRBJ2-2 TRBD2 TRBV5-1 CASSFASGTMELFF TGCGCCAGCAGCTTCGCTAGCGGGACAATGGAGCTGTTTTTT
. 13 TRBJ2-1 . TRBV5-1 CASSLVLENEQFF TGCGCCAGCAGCTTGGTACTAGAAAACGAGCAGTTCTTC
. 14 TRBJ2-7 TRBD1 TRBV5-1 CASSAGTGTYEQYF TGCGCCAGCAGCGCCGGGACAGGGACCTACGAGCAGTACTTC
. 14 TRBJ2-1 . TRBV20-1 CSARESGRGDEQFF TGCAGTGCTAGAGAGTCTGGCAGGGGCGATGAGCAGTTCTTC
. 15 TRBJ2-3 TRBD2 TRBV19 CASGPLAGGSDTQYF TGTGCCAGTGGACCGCTAGCGGGGGGTTCAGATACGCAGTATTTT
few 17 TRBJ2-3 TRBD2 TRBV5-1 CASSLILAGGSADTQYF TGCGCCAGCAGCTTAATTTTAGCGGGAGGATCGGCAGATACGCAGTATTTT
. 12 TRBJ1-2 . TRBV5-1 CASSLAFSGYTF TGCGCCAGCAGCTTGGCATTTAGCGGCTACACCTTC
. 15 TRBJ2-2 . TRBV29-1 CSVRIGTGNTGELFF TGCAGCGTTAGGATCGGGACGGGGAACACCGGGGAGCTGTTTTTT
. 13 TRBJ1-1 . TRBV5-1 CASSFTGRIEAFF TGCGCCAGCAGCTTCACGGGGCGGATTGAAGCTTTCTTT
. 13 TRBJ2-3 . TRBV19 CASRQSSTDTQYF TGTGCCAGTAGACAGTCCTCCACAGATACGCAGTATTTT
many 13 TRBJ1-2 . TRBV20-1 CSASGGVSYGYTF TGCAGTGCCAGTGGAGGAGTTAGTTATGGCTACACCTTC
few 13 TRBJ1-1 . TRBV29-1 CSVTLSGQGQAFF TGCAGCGTAACCCTAAGTGGTCAGGGGCAAGCTTTCTTT
. 15 TRBJ2-2 . TRBV7-2 CASSLFAGGIGELFF TGTGCCAGCAGCTTATTTGCCGGGGGCATCGGGGAGCTGTTTTTT
many 15 TRBJ1-5 . TRBV10-3 CAISEVGGNYQPQHF TGTGCCATCAGTGAGGTCGGGGGGAATTATCAGCCCCAGCATTTT
. 12 TRBJ1-1 . TRBV29-1 CSVKDGNTEAFF TGCAGCGTCAAGGACGGAAACACTGAAGCTTTCTTT
. 14 TRBJ2-2 . TRBV6-2/TRBV6-3 CASSYRRYTGELFF TGTGCCAGCAGTTATCGGCGGTACACCGGGGAGCTGTTTTTT
few 14 TRBJ2-3 . TRBV27 CASTMRTSTDTQYF TGTGCCAGCACCATGAGGACTAGCACAGATACGCAGTATTTT
. 15 TRBJ1-5 . TRBV4-1 CASSQGYGSNQPQHF TGCGCCAGCAGCCAGGGTTACGGTAGCAATCAGCCCCAGCATTTT
. 13 TRBJ1-2 . TRBV6-5 CASRGAVQYSYTF TGTGCCAGCCGAGGGGCAGTTCAATATAGCTACACCTTC
. 16 TRBJ1-1 TRBD1 TRBV18 CASSLQTGGVLTEAFF TGTGCCAGCTCACTACAGACAGGGGGCGTACTCACTGAAGCTTTCTTT
. 13 TRBJ2-5 . TRBV20-1 CSAPIVNQETQYF TGCAGTGCTCCGATTGTAAACCAAGAGACCCAGTACTTC
. 13 TRBJ2-1 . TRBV11-3 CASRPNFYNEQFF TGTGCCAGCAGACCAAACTTTTACAATGAGCAGTTCTTC